The 32 T cell receptor beta chains reported below all come from one sample, sequenced in a study of OX40 agonist ivuxolimab in advanced cancers. Here immunoSEQ multiplex PCR was the method, and the copy in TCRdb shows in-frame clones only, minus some. This sample has some 43,000 clones, with 87% found just once. This sample comprised CD4+ or CD8+ T cells sorted from blood, obtained in a trial of the OX40 agonist ivuxolimab. These receptors all stem from an adult with an advanced solid tumor such as melanoma, head and neck, liver or kidney cancer.

This clone was seen once. J is TRBJ2-7 and V is TRBV7-2; D might be TRBD1 (5 bases). The ends were cut back, 1 base at V and 6 bases at J, with 19 bases in the middle. CDR3 length equals 16 residues. The germline gives CDR1 SGHTA, CDR2 FQGNSA. CDR3 nucleotide sequence: TGTGCCAGCAGCTTAGGGCCCACGGAACAGGTCGGCGAGCAGTACTTC. Translating gives CASSLGPTEQVGEQYF.

This chain joins TRBV7-3 and TRBJ2-1; 9 bases map to TRBD1. The CDR3 length is 14 residues. Germline values: CDR1 SGHTA, CDR2 FQGTGA. After removal of 4 bases from V and 9 bases from J, the junction contained 7 bases not matched to a gene. The CDR3 protein is CASSYTTGGFEQFF. The CDR3 DNA sequence: TGTGCCAGCAGCTATACAACAGGGGGCTTTGAGCAGTTCTTC.

The genes are TRBV9 and TRBJ1-1; TRBD1 might be the D (5 bases). V was pared by 2 bases and J by 5 bases, with 16 bases between. The CDR3 runs to 15 residues. Per germline, CDR1 SGDLS and CDR2 YYNGEE. In nucleotides, the CDR3 is TGTGCCAGCAGCGTTGGGACCGCCGCGGAAACTGAAGCTTTCTTT. Translating it yields CASSVGTAAETEAFF.

The chain employs TRBV5-4 and TRBJ2-1; TRBD1 matches at 9 bases. Germline lookup yields CDR1 SGHNT and CDR2 YYREEE (reference sequence). V lost 4 bases and J lost 8; bases outside the gene matches: 10. There are 15 residues in the CDR3. The DNA of the CDR3 is TGTGCCAGCAGCGGAGGGACAGGGAGATTCGATGAGCAGTTCTTC. Its translation: CASSGGTGRFDEQFF.

The chain is built from TRBV7-2 and TRBJ2-1, with D possibly called TRBD1 or TRBD2 (5 bases each). CDR3 length: 15 residues. Germline CDR1 and CDR2: SGHTA and FQGNSA. V lost 2 bases and J 4 bases, leaving 12 bases between the germline ends. The CDR3 loop is CASSLSLGEYNEQFF. CDR3 sequence (DNA): TGTGCCAGCAGCTTAAGCCTGGGGGAGTACAATGAGCAGTTCTTC.

This chain connects TRBV5-1 to TRBJ2-1, with TRBD2 as a possible D gene (6 bases). CDR3 length: 11 amino acids. The V and J ends lost 4 bases and 10 bases respectively, with 9 bases between them. Germline V lookup: CDR1 SGHRS, CDR2 YFSETQ. The chain's CDR3 is CASSGTAEQFF. CDR3 DNA sequence: TGCGCCAGCAGCGGGACTGCAGAGCAGTTCTTC.

This clone was recorded only once. This sequence joins TRBV27 and TRBJ2-7; D gene unclear. The V end was cut by 5 bases, the J end by 7 bases, with 9 bases between. The germline CDR1 and CDR2 sequences are MNHEY and SMNVEV (reference sequence). This CDR3 region has 11 residues. CDR3 sequence: CASSMWGEQYF. DNA of the CDR3: TGTGCCAGCAGTATGTGGGGTGAGCAGTACTTC.

In this sample, this clone turned up once. The genes are TRBV19 and TRBJ2-7, with 9 bases lining up with TRBD1. The CDR3 is made up of 13 amino acids. V was clipped by 6 bases and J by 4 bases; unmatched bases: 4. Germline V CDR1 and CDR2: LNHDA, SQIVND (reference sequence). Written as DNA, the CDR3 is TGTGCCAGTAGCTGGACAGGGGCTTACGAGCAGTACTTC. This gives the protein CASSWTGAYEQYF.

The gene calls are TRBV4-3 and TRBJ2-7; a possible D gene is TRBD2 (6 bases). The ends were cut back, 0 bases at V and 5 bases at J, with 11 bases in the middle. There are 14 residues in the CDR3. CDR1 and CDR2 (germline): LGHNA, YSLEER. CDR3 loop: CASSQDGGAHEQYF. CDR3 in DNA: TGCGCCAGCAGCCAAGATGGCGGGGCCCACGAGCAGTACTTC.

The rearrangement uses TRBV2 and TRBJ1-3; tentative D call: TRBD1 (5 bases). This CDR3 is built from 16 residues. Germline V gives CDR1 SNHLY, CDR2 FYNNEI. Trimming removed 1 base at V and 2 bases at J, with 12 bases between. The CDR3 DNA reads TGTGCCAGCAGTGAAGGGACATTTGAACCTGGAAACACCATATATTTT. It encodes CASSEGTFEPGNTIYF.

The chain combines TRBV19 with TRBJ2-5; D may be TRBD2 (6 bases). With 3 bases removed from V and 5 bases from J, the gap between germline ends came to 16 bases. The V gene's germline CDR1 is LNHDA and CDR2 SQIVND (reference sequence). This CDR3 contains 15 residues. The CDR3 DNA is TGTGCCAGTAGTATTATCCGGGGGTTGCTGGAGACCCAGTACTTC. Its translation: CASSIIRGLLETQYF. Looking up the rest from reference TRBV19 and TRBJ2-5 gives the full variable domain: DGGITQSPKYLFRKEGQNVTLSCEQNLNHDAMYWYRQDPGQGLRLIYYSQIVNDFQKGDIAEGYSVSREKKESFPLTVTSAQKNPTAFYLCASSIIRGLLETQYFGPGTRLLVL.

The chain has TRBV6-1 and TRBJ2-7, with D possibly being TRBD2 (6 bases). The length of the CDR3 is 14 residues. CDR1 MNHNS and CDR2 SASEGT come from the germline V gene. The ends were cut back, 1 base at V and 3 bases at J, with 10 bases in the middle. The CDR3 nucleotides read TGTGCCAGCAGTGAAGACCCGGGGGACTACGAGCAGTACTTC. This sequence encodes CASSEDPGDYEQYF.

The chain couples TRBV9 to TRBJ1-2; no reliable D call. Trimming pared 0 bases from V and 4 bases from J, leaving 16 bases between. Germline V CDR1 and CDR2: SGDLS, YYNGEE. The CDR3 runs 16 residues. CDR3 nucleotide sequence: TGTGCCAGCAGCGTAGAAGGAGAGGAGGTGAGCTATGGCTACACCTTC. Its translation: CASSVEGEEVSYGYTF.

J is TRBJ2-6 and V is TRBV7-2; TRBD1 agrees at 7 bases. Germline V gives CDR1 SGHTA, CDR2 FQGNSA. The ends lost 0 bases at V and 1 base at J; junction bases unmatched: 6. This CDR3 is built from 18 residues. CDR3 sequence (DNA): TGTGCCAGCAGCTTAGCCGGGACAGAGTATTCTGGGGCCAACGTCCTGACTTTC. Its translation: CASSLAGTEYSGANVLTF.

The genes are TRBV5-5 and TRBJ1-1; D is ambiguous. Germline-derived CDR1 and CDR2 are SGHKS and YYEKEE (reference sequence). The CDR3 totals 15 residues. Between the trimmed V and J ends, which lost 0 bases and 3 bases, there was a span of 12 bases. DNA for the CDR3: TGTGCCAGCAGCTTGGTTGCGGGTATGGACACTGAAGCTTTCTTT. It is translated as CASSLVAGMDTEAFF.

The rearrangement links TRBV6-5 to TRBJ1-3; D ambiguous. V lost 5 bases to trimming and J lost 0 bases, with 8 bases between them. Germline CDR1 is MNHEY and CDR2 is SVGAGI. This CDR3 contains 14 residues. The CDR3 reads CASSLPFSGNTIYF. CDR3 nucleotides: TGTGCCAGCAGTCTCCCCTTCTCTGGAAACACCATATATTTT.

V and J are TRBV5-6 and TRBJ1-1, with 7 bases matching TRBD1. CDR1 and CDR2 (germline): SGHDT, YYEEEE. The CDR3 has 13 residues. Trimming at V came to 7 bases and at J to 11 bases, leaving 14 bases not matched to a gene. The CDR3 nucleotides are TGTGCCAGCGGGGCAGAGGGGACAGCCTTCGCTTTCTTT. It yields the protein CASGAEGTAFAFF.

J is TRBJ2-7 and V is TRBV7-9, with 11 bases identical to TRBD2. Germline CDR1 SEHNR, CDR2 FQNEAQ (reference sequence). The CDR3 sequence is 15 residues long. Trimming cost V 7 bases and J 2 bases; bases outside gene matches: 7. Here the CDR3 reads CASIPTSGGTYEQYF. The CDR3 DNA reads as TGTGCCAGCATCCCCACTAGCGGGGGTACCTACGAGCAGTACTTC.

This chain joins TRBV5-4 and TRBJ2-7; 12 bases match TRBD2. This CDR3 is built from 17 residues. Germline V gene data show CDR1 as SGHNT and CDR2 as YYREEE (reference sequence). V was clipped by 0 bases and J by 2 bases; unmatched bases: 6. The CDR3, as DNA: TGTGCCAGCAGCTTGGCTCTAGCGGGGGGGGCGACCTACGAGCAGTACTTC. This translates into CASSLALAGGATYEQYF.

V and J are TRBV10-3 and TRBJ2-7; D gene ambiguous. The CDR3 contains 15 residues. Germline V lookup: CDR1 ENHRY, CDR2 SYGVKD. Trimming removed 3 bases at V and 5 bases at J, with 17 bases between. The CDR3 here is CAISELRENDHEQYF. CDR3 bases: TGTGCCATCAGTGAATTAAGGGAAAACGACCACGAGCAGTACTTC.

As concerns this clone: Other DNA variants within this sample encode the same CDR3. The gene calls are TRBV9 and TRBJ1-1; D not certain. CDR1 SGDLS and CDR2 YYNGEE come from the germline V gene. There are 14 residues in the CDR3. Trimming cost V 0 bases and J 1 base, with 7 bases left between them. CDR3 sequence: CASSVEGRNTEAFF. The CDR3, as DNA: TGTGCCAGCAGCGTAGAAGGCCGGAACACTGAAGCTTTCTTT.

This chain links TRBV7-6 with TRBJ2-1; possible D gene TRBD2, 5 bases. Trimming pared 8 bases from V and 0 bases from J, leaving 14 bases between. Germline assignment: CDR1 SGHVS and CDR2 FNYEAQ. The CDR3 is 15 amino acids. The CDR3 spells CASQREPSSYNEQFF. DNA for the CDR3: TGTGCCAGCCAGAGGGAACCGAGCTCCTACAATGAGCAGTTCTTC.

The chain is built from TRBV5-1 and TRBJ1-5, with a tentative D call TRBD1 (6 bases). Trimming stripped 4 bases from V and 4 bases from J, with 15 bases between. CDR3 length: 15 residues. Germline CDR1 and CDR2: SGHRS and YFSETQ. CDR3 loop: CASSLGQSENQPQHF. CDR3 nucleotides: TGCGCCAGCAGCCTTGGACAGAGTGAGAATCAGCCCCAGCATTTT.

This clone was recorded a few times. The chain links TRBV9 to TRBJ2-1; D not certain. Per the germline V gene, CDR1 is SGDLS and CDR2 is YYNGEE. The length of the CDR3 is 15 residues. The V and J ends lost 4 bases and 2 bases respectively, with 13 bases between them. CDR3 bases: TGTGCCAGCAGCTCTTTGGACGACACCTACAATGAGCAGTTCTTC. It encodes CASSSLDDTYNEQFF.

The genes are TRBV5-5 and TRBJ2-7, with D tentatively TRBD1 (5 bases). V was cut by 0 bases and J by 7 bases, with 8 bases left in between. This CDR3 has 12 amino acids. The germline CDR1 and CDR2 sequences are SGHKS and YYEKEE (reference sequence). The CDR3 DNA reads TGTGCCAGCAGCTTGGGGGGCAGAGAGCAGTACTTC. The encoded protein is CASSLGGREQYF.

The chain recombines TRBV15 with TRBJ1-2, with D maybe TRBD1 (5 bases). Looked up from germline, CDR1 is LNHNV and CDR2 is YYDKDF (reference sequence). CDR3 length: 14 amino acids. V was cut by 5 bases and J by 1 base, with 11 bases left in between. CDR3 loop: CATSGDGLNYGYTF. For the CDR3, the DNA is TGTGCCACCAGCGGGGACGGACTTAACTATGGCTACACCTTC.

The chain employs TRBV7-9 and TRBJ2-7, with 10 bases identical to TRBD1. Germline V gives CDR1 SEHNR, CDR2 FQNEAQ (reference sequence). The CDR3 is 14 residues long. V gave up 4 bases and J gave up 3 bases; unmatched junction bases: 3. CDR3 in DNA: TGTGCCAGCAGCTCCGGGACAGGGGACTACGAGCAGTACTTC. Protein: CASSSGTGDYEQYF.

V gene TRBV13 combines with J gene TRBJ1-1; D may be TRBD1 (5 bases). Trimming cost V 4 bases and J 8 bases, with 11 bases left between them. CDR3 size: 12 residues. The V gene's germline CDR1 is PRHDT and CDR2 FYEKMQ (reference sequence). Written as DNA, the CDR3 is TGTGCCAGCAGCTCGGACACTTGGGAAGCTTTCTTT. This codes for CASSSDTWEAFF. The full variable domain, in which reference TRBV13 and TRBJ1-1 provide the parts outside the CDR3, is AAGVIQSPRHLIKEKRETATLKCYPIPRHDTVYWYQQGPGQDPQFLISFYEKMQSDKGSIPDRFSAQQFSDYHSELNMSSLELGDSALYFCASSSDTWEAFFGQGTRLTVV.

The CDR3 loop is CASSNPSGQRRETQYF. In nucleotides, the CDR3 is TGTGCCAGTAGTAACCCCTCGGGACAGCGTCGGGAGACCCAGTACTTC. The chain links TRBV19 to TRBJ2-5; 7 bases fit TRBD1. The CDR3 contains 16 residues. The ends lost 4 bases at V and 5 bases at J; junction bases unmatched: 13. CDR1 and CDR2 from the germline V gene are LNHDA and SQIVND (reference sequence).

The rearrangement links TRBV29-1 to TRBJ2-4; TRBD1 is a possible D gene (5 bases). V shed 7 bases and J shed 0 bases, with 7 bases lying between them. The V gene's germline CDR1 is SQVTM and CDR2 ANQGSEA. The CDR3 covers 12 residues. CDR3 in DNA: TGCAGCGGCCAGGGAGCCAAAAACATTCAGTACTTC. It encodes CSGQGAKNIQYF.

The V and J genes are TRBV19 and TRBJ1-6; D gene uncertain. This CDR3 comprises 16 residues. Germline CDR1 is LNHDA and CDR2 is SQIVND (reference sequence). With 3 bases removed from V and 6 bases from J, the gap between germline ends came to 15 bases. The CDR3 sequence is CASSMDPWASNSPLHF. For the CDR3, the DNA is TGTGCCAGTAGTATGGACCCCTGGGCCTCTAATTCACCCCTCCACTTT.

V usage is TRBV6-1 and J usage is TRBJ2-5; weak D call: TRBD2 (5 bases). The V end was cut by 4 bases, the J end by 0 bases, with 9 bases between. This CDR3 is 14 amino acids long. Germline CDR1 reads MNHNS; CDR2 reads SASEGT. The chain's CDR3 is CASSVGDYQETQYF. CDR3 DNA sequence: TGTGCCAGCAGTGTCGGGGATTACCAAGAGACCCAGTACTTC.